Shown below are 17 T cell receptor beta chains from a single sample sequenced in a study of T cell repertoires in aging, cancer and after chemotherapy. TRB rearrangements spanning V, D and J were amplified using mixed TRB-A/B primers. From the multiplex PCR reads, TCRdb called clonotypes with MiXCR, one entry per CDR3 protein. This table has approximately 8,600 distinct CDR3 sequences, around 25% appearing once. TCR beta rearrangements were amplified from peripheral blood genomic DNA. Sequenced input: blood. The receptors were gathered from a human donor with a blood cancer.

This clonotype was counted only a few times. The chain recombines TRBV28 with TRBJ2-2; 12 bases map to TRBD1. The germline V gene encodes CDR1 MDHEN and CDR2 SYDVKM. V shed 6 bases, J shed 2 bases, and the junction held 4 bases outside the gene matches. The CDR3 sequence is 16 residues long. The CDR3 is CASSWGQGANTGELFF. In nucleotides, the CDR3 is TGTGCCAGCAGCTGGGGACAGGGGGCTAACACCGGGGAGCTGTTTTTT.

The rearrangement links TRBV7-9 to TRBJ2-7; D possibly matches TRBD1 or TRBD2 (5 bases each). V lost 4 bases and J lost 2, with 12 bases in between. Germline V gives CDR1 SEHNR, CDR2 FQNEAQ (reference sequence). This CDR3 has 14 amino acids. This chain's CDR3 is CASSSGDGAYEQYF. In nucleotides, the CDR3 is TGTGCCAGCAGCTCCGGGGACGGGGCCTACGAGCAGTACTTC.

This clonotype is labeled medium-sized (0.01 to 0.1%). The chain links TRBV27 to TRBJ1-4, with TRBD1 identical over 9 bases. With V trimmed by 0 bases and J by 7 bases, 3 bases remained unmatched. The CDR3 has 15 residues. Germline V gives CDR1 MNHEY, CDR2 SMNVEV (reference sequence). CDR3 nucleotides: TGTGCCAGCAGTTTATCGACAGGGGGACTTGAAAAACTGTTTTTT. Protein sequence: CASSLSTGGLEKLFF.

The V call is TRBV20-1, the J call TRBJ1-1; possible D gene TRBD1, 6 bases. Germline CDR1 is DFQATT and CDR2 is SNEGSKA (reference sequence). The CDR3 has 12 residues. Trimming stripped 0 bases from V and 11 bases from J, with 13 bases between. This CDR3 is CSARDGGPAAFF. The CDR3 nucleotides read TGCAGTGCTAGAGATGGGGGGCCGGCGGCTTTCTTT.

The table lists this clonotype with a few counts. This sequence joins TRBV7-9 and TRBJ2-7, with no clear D. The germline V and J ends were trimmed by 0 bases and 6 bases, with 6 bases remaining between them. Germline-derived CDR1 and CDR2 are SEHNR and FQNEAQ (reference sequence). This CDR3 has 12 amino acids. CDR3 residues: CASSLADGEQYF. The CDR3 DNA follows: TGTGCCAGCAGCTTAGCGGACGGCGAGCAGTACTTC.

By sample share, this clonotype is medium-sized (0.01 to 0.1%). The rearrangement joins TRBV7-6 to TRBJ2-3, with TRBD1 as a possible D gene (5 bases). V was trimmed by 1 base and J by 6 bases, leaving 14 bases between them. CDR1 is SGHVS, CDR2 FNYEAQ, per germline. The CDR3 runs to 15 residues. CDR3 DNA sequence: TGTGCCAGCAGCTTAGAAGGCCAGTCAGGGGATACGCAGTATTTT. Its translation is CASSLEGQSGDTQYF.

In its sample, this clonotype ranks as medium-sized. V is TRBV6-1 and J is TRBJ2-7; 10 bases line up with TRBD1. V trimming: 7 bases; J trimming: 3 bases; junction bases outside the gene matches: 3. Germline V gene sequence: CDR1 MNHNS, CDR2 SASEGT. The CDR3 runs to 13 residues. CDR3 coding DNA: TGTGCCAGCATCGGACAGGGGGGCTACGAGCAGTACTTC. It encodes CASIGQGGYEQYF.

In this sample, this clonotype is medium-sized. The J gene is TRBJ2-4, the V gene TRBV19, with D perhaps TRBD1 (7 bases). This CDR3 region has 15 residues. From germline, CDR1 is LNHDA and CDR2 SQIVND (reference sequence). V was pared by 5 bases and J by 4 bases, with 15 bases between. The CDR3 is CASSPGDSRKNIQYF. The CDR3 DNA sequence: TGTGCCAGTAGTCCGGGGGACAGTCGTAAAAACATTCAGTACTTC.

This clonotype has a handful of counts. The chain couples TRBV7-9 to TRBJ2-1, with TRBD2 identical over 9 bases. Germline trimming cut 5 bases from V and 9 bases from J; bases unmatched to any gene: 17. Germline loops: CDR1 SEHNR, CDR2 FQNEAQ (reference sequence). CDR3 length: 17 amino acids. CDR3 bases: TGTGCCAGCAGCACCTGGACGCGGGAGGGGAGGAATAGTGAGCAGTTCTTC. Translated: CASSTWTREGRNSEQFF.

This clonotype is judged medium-sized (0.01 to 0.1%). V is TRBV30 and J is TRBJ1-2, with D perhaps matching TRBD1 (5 bases). CDR3 length: 12 amino acids. V lost 3 bases and J 6 bases, leaving 11 bases between the germline ends. The germline V gene encodes CDR1 GTSNPN and CDR2 SVGIG (reference sequence). The DNA of the CDR3 is TGTGCCTGGAGGGACATATGGAATGGCTACACCTTC. Its protein is CAWRDIWNGYTF.

This clonotype was seen only a few times. The rearrangement uses TRBV27 and TRBJ2-2; 11 nucleotides agree with TRBD2. Germline CDR1 and CDR2: MNHEY and SMNVEV (reference sequence). The V segment lost 5 bases and the J segment 3 bases; nucleotides outside the gene matches: 8. The CDR3 runs 17 residues. CDR3 coding DNA: TGTGCCAGCAGTCCGGGGACTAGCGGAGGATACACCGGGGAGCTGTTTTTT. Translation gives CASSPGTSGGYTGELFF.

This clonotype was found many times. The genes are TRBV6-2 or TRBV6-3 and TRBJ2-1, with a tentative D call TRBD2 (6 bases). The CDR3 is 12 amino acids. The V gene lost 4 bases and the J gene lost 10 bases, with 11 bases spanning the gap. The germline gives CDR1 MNHEY, CDR2 SVGEGT. The CDR3 sequence: CASSSRLVEQFF. The CDR3 region has the DNA TGTGCCAGCAGTTCCCGACTAGTGGAGCAGTTCTTC.

This clonotype is classed as medium-sized. V is TRBV6-1 and J is TRBJ1-4; a weak D match, TRBD1 (6 bases). The CDR3 covers 11 residues. Per germline, CDR1 MNHNS and CDR2 SASEGT. V was trimmed by 10 bases and J by 8 bases, leaving 11 bases between them. CDR3 in DNA: TGTGCCACACAGGGAAAGGAAAAACTGTTTTTT. Protein: CATQGKEKLFF.

By sample share, this clonotype is large. The chain combines TRBV6-2 or TRBV6-3 with TRBJ2-1; maybe TRBD1 (5 bases). The CDR3 contains 14 residues. The germline V gene has CDR1 MNHEY and CDR2 SVGEGT. V was trimmed by 2 bases and J by 0 bases, leaving 5 bases between them. The CDR3 DNA reads TGTGCCAGCAGTTACGACAGCTCCTACAATGAGCAGTTCTTC. It translates to CASSYDSSYNEQFF.

The CDR3 sequence is CSAREPGGSYEQYF. The CDR3 DNA is TGCAGTGCTAGAGAACCCGGGGGCTCCTACGAGCAGTACTTC. V is TRBV20-1 and J is TRBJ2-7; tentative D call: TRBD2 (6 bases). Germline V gene data show CDR1 as DFQATT and CDR2 as SNEGSKA (reference sequence). The CDR3 has 14 amino acids. The V gene lost 0 bases and the J gene lost 0 bases, with 9 bases spanning the gap.

This clonotype was observed at least ten times. V and J are TRBV5-4 and TRBJ1-1, with 8 nucleotides matching TRBD1. Unmatched junction bases numbered 4, after V lost 0 bases and J lost 3 bases. The CDR3 runs to 15 residues. Germline assignment: CDR1 SGHNT and CDR2 YYREEE (reference sequence). CDR3: CASSLAGGADTEAFF. The CDR3 bases are TGTGCCAGCAGCTTGGCAGGGGGCGCGGACACTGAAGCTTTCTTT.

As concerns this clonotype: A much more abundant neighbour one base away suggests this may be a read error. The rearrangement links TRBV6-2 or TRBV6-3 to TRBJ1-2; D is uncertain. Between the trimmed V and J ends, which lost 2 bases and 2 bases, there was a span of 9 bases. The CDR3 runs 14 residues. The germline gives CDR1 MNHEY, CDR2 SVGEGT. CDR3 in DNA: TGTGCCAGCAGTTACGGTGCCGACAACTATGGCTACACCTTC. As protein: CASSYGADNYGYTF.